The next 21 T cell receptor beta chains were all read from a single sample in a study of blood T cells in healthy people across ages. The use of a sample-barcoded 5' primer and a J-beta primer mix characterized a second PCR of 7 to 11 cycles. TCRdb re-derived calls from the 5' RACE reads in MiXCR, one entry per CDR3 protein. The sample includes 870,000 or so distinct CDR3 sequences, 29% seen only once; the top ten take 15% to 20%. Sequenced sample: blood. The receptor source for this set is a woman of 80 years or more in good health.

This clonotype was seen ten or more times. CDR3 region: CASRLQARGDTQYF. The CDR3 bases are TGTGCCAGCAGGTTACAGGCCCGGGGAGATACGCAGTATTTT. V is TRBV6-5 and J is TRBJ2-3; the D call may be TRBD1 or TRBD2 (5 bases each). Germline V CDR1 and CDR2: MNHEY, SVGAGI. V shed 6 bases and J shed 5 bases, with 15 bases lying between them. The CDR3 covers 14 residues.

This clonotype was counted ten times or more. V usage is TRBV6-2 or TRBV6-3 and J usage is TRBJ2-7; D is possibly TRBD2 (5 bases). V was pared by 2 bases and J by 5 bases, with 7 bases between. In germline, CDR1 is MNHEY, CDR2 SVGEGT. The CDR3 has 12 residues. The DNA for the CDR3 is TGTGCCAGCAGTTACATGAGGGACGAGCAGTACTTC. Its protein product is CASSYMRDEQYF.

A word on this clonotype: This may be a read error: a much more frequent sequence differs by one nucleotide. The chain uses TRBV3-1 and TRBJ2-1; 7 bases map to TRBD2. The J call could be wrong; TRBJ2-7 is a better fit for the DNA end. This CDR3 has 16 amino acids. Germline values: CDR1 LGHDT, CDR2 YNNKEL (reference sequence). The chain's CDR3 is CASSLVSGETYNEQYF. CDR3 coding DNA: TGTGCCAGCAGCCTCGTCAGCGGGGAAACCTACAATGAGCAGTACTTC.

This clonotype has just one count. CDR3 protein: CASSPTQGTNSPLHF. In DNA, the CDR3 is TGTGCCAGCAGCCCTACTCAGGGGACCAATTCACCCCTCCACTTT. The chain uses TRBV3-1 and TRBJ1-6; tentative D call: TRBD1 (6 bases). The CDR3 loop spans 15 amino acids. Trimming left V 4 bases short and J 7 bases short, with 14 bases between. Germline V gives CDR1 LGHDT, CDR2 YNNKEL (reference sequence).

The gene calls are TRBV10-3 and TRBJ2-3; D may be TRBD2 (7 bases). V shed 6 bases and J shed 4 bases, with 14 bases lying between them. Looked up from germline, CDR1 is ENHRY and CDR2 is SYGVKD. The CDR3 covers 14 residues. The CDR3 spells CAIREQGGADTQYF. DNA of the CDR3: TGTGCCATCAGGGAGCAAGGGGGGGCAGATACGCAGTATTTT.

This clonotype was seen many times. The chain combines TRBV10-3 with TRBJ2-1, with D tentatively TRBD2 (5 bases). V lost 4 bases and J 9 bases, leaving 13 bases between the germline ends. Germline V gives CDR1 ENHRY, CDR2 SYGVKD. The CDR3 runs to 13 residues. CDR3 loop: CAISGTDGSEQFF. In nucleotides, the CDR3 is TGTGCCATCAGTGGGACGGATGGGAGTGAGCAGTTCTTC.

About this clonotype itself: Germline and junction disagree at one end, which may indicate a read error. The J gene is TRBJ1-5, the V gene TRBV5-5; D is possibly TRBD1 (6 bases). Germline V gene data show CDR1 as SGHKS and CDR2 as YYEKEE (reference sequence). This CDR3 has 15 amino acids. The CDR3 reads CVSSSQGPGNQPQHF. The CDR3 bases are TGTGTCAGCAGCTCACAGGGTCCGGGCAATCAGCCCCAGCATTTT.

On this clonotype: The junction differs from germline at one of its ends, possibly a read error. V and J are TRBV7-9 and TRBJ2-1; TRBD2 aligns across 7 bases. The CDR3 covers 18 residues. CDR1 is SEHNR and CDR2 is FQNEAQ in the germline V gene (reference sequence). For the CDR3, the DNA is TGTGCCAGCAGCTTAAGAGGTTCGGGGGAGGGATCCTACAATGAGCGGTTCTTC. It is translated as CASSLRGSGEGSYNERFF.

J is TRBJ1-5 and V is TRBV12-3 or TRBV12-4, with 8 bases that match TRBD1. Losses at the gene ends were 6 bases for V and 9 bases for J; bases not matched to a gene: 4. The CDR3 contains 12 residues. CDR3 sequence (DNA): TGTGCCAGCAGCGCAGGGGGCAGGCCCCAGCATTTT. Protein product: CASSAGGRPQHF.

The sample holds a few counts of this clonotype. CDR3: CSAKKGTNTEAFF. For the CDR3, the DNA is TGCAGTGCTAAAAAGGGGACGAACACTGAAGCTTTCTTT. The rearrangement uses TRBV20-1 and TRBJ1-1; weak D call: TRBD1 (5 bases). The germline V gene encodes CDR1 DFQATT and CDR2 SNEGSKA (reference sequence). The CDR3 contains 13 residues. V was clipped by 4 bases and J by 1 base, with 10 bases between them.

This clonotype has at least ten counts. This chain connects TRBV20-1 to TRBJ2-1; 9 bases agree with TRBD2. There are 16 residues in the CDR3. V shed 6 bases, J shed 0 bases, and the junction held 9 bases outside the gene matches. Germline V gives CDR1 DFQATT, CDR2 SNEGSKA (reference sequence). CDR3 amino acids: CSALMLAGSSYNEQFF. CDR3 DNA sequence: TGCAGTGCCCTGATGCTAGCGGGGAGCTCCTACAATGAGCAGTTCTTC.

Concerning this clonotype itself: This may be a read error: a much more frequent sequence differs by one nucleotide. The chain has TRBV27 and TRBJ2-1; a possible D gene is TRBD2 (5 bases). CDR1 and CDR2 (germline): MNHEY, SMNVEV (reference sequence). The CDR3 has 14 amino acids. The CDR3 is CASRPGSSYDEQFF. The CDR3 DNA reads TGTGCCAGCAGGCCTGGGAGCTCCTACGATGAGCAGTTCTTC.

The chain combines TRBV20-1 with TRBJ2-3; TRBD2 is a possible D gene (7 bases). This CDR3 has 17 amino acids. V dropped 4 bases and J dropped 5 bases, with 25 bases sitting between them. Germline CDR1 DFQATT, CDR2 SNEGSKA (reference sequence). The CDR3 region has the DNA TGCAGTGCTACGCGTTTCCGGGGGGCGCGAATGAAAGATACGCAGTATTTT. Its translation is CSATRFRGARMKDTQYF.

This clonotype was picked up many times. This chain connects TRBV7-2 to TRBJ2-7; the D gene is possibly TRBD2 (5 bases). CDR1 and CDR2 (germline): SGHTA, FQGNSA. The V gene lost 1 base and the J gene lost 0 bases, with 10 bases spanning the gap. This CDR3 is 15 amino acids long. The CDR3 DNA is TGTGCCAGCAGCTTAGGAGCGGTCTCCTCCTACGAGCAGTACTTC. Amino acids: CASSLGAVSSYEQYF.

This clonotype was detected only a few times. Possible read error: a much larger clone is one base away. The rearrangement links TRBV12-3 or TRBV12-4 to TRBJ2-1; tentatively, D is TRBD1 (6 bases). The J call may be faulty, since TRBJ2-7 better matches the DNA end. This CDR3 has 15 amino acids. The CDR3 sequence: CASSFARGSYNEQYF. In DNA form, the CDR3 reads TGTGCCAGCAGTTTTGCCAGGGGCTCCTACAATGAGCAGTACTTC.

The V gene is TRBV29-1, the J gene TRBJ2-7; 8 nucleotides align to TRBD1. This CDR3 spans 14 amino acids. The germline V gene has CDR1 SQVTM and CDR2 ANQGSEA. The ends lost 7 bases at V and 0 bases at J; junction bases unmatched: 8. The CDR3 region has the DNA TGCAGCGCTGGACAGGGCGGGAACTCCTACGAGCAGTACTTC. It encodes CSAGQGGNSYEQYF.

On this clonotype itself: A much larger clone sits a single nucleotide away, making a read error possible. The V call is TRBV11-2, the J call TRBJ2-1, with no clear D. Germline V gives CDR1 SGHAT, CDR2 FQNNGV. CDR3 length equals 15 residues. Trimming pared 3 bases from V and 12 bases from J, leaving 21 bases between. The CDR3 DNA reads as TGTGCCAGCAGCTTGGGCGACATTGTGAGCTACGGGCAGTTCTTC. This encodes CASSLGDIVSYGQFF. The variable domain in full, with the rest retrieved from reference TRBV11-2 and TRBJ2-1, is EAGVAQSPRYKIIEKRQSVAFWCNPISGHATLYWYQQILGQGPKLLIQFQNNGVVDDSQLPKDRFSAERLKGVDSTLKIQPAKLEDSAVYLCASSLGDIVSYGQFFGPGTRLTVL.

In its sample, this clonotype was seen many times. The chain recombines TRBV24-1 with TRBJ2-1; D is possibly TRBD1 (5 bases). Trimming pared 2 bases from V and 4 bases from J, leaving 14 bases between. CDR3 length: 16 amino acids. Per the germline V gene, CDR1 is KGHDR and CDR2 is SFDVKD. The CDR3 DNA sequence: TGTGCCACCAGTGATTATGGGGCAGGGCCATACAATGAGCAGTTCTTC. Encoded protein: CATSDYGAGPYNEQFF.

This clonotype was observed a handful of times. A much bigger clone sits one base away, suggesting this may be a read error. The chain is built from TRBV6-1 and TRBJ2-5, with TRBD2 matching over 10 bases. The germline V gene has CDR1 MNHNS and CDR2 SASEGT. CDR3 size: 16 residues. The CDR3 sequence: CASSKASGGRRETQYF. CDR3 DNA: TGTGCCAGCAGTAAAGCTAGCGGGGGCCGCAGGGAGACCCAGTACTTC.

This clonotype was picked up many times. The J gene is TRBJ1-1, the V gene TRBV20-1; the D is unclear. V was clipped by 6 bases and J by 10 bases, with 21 bases between them. This CDR3 has 13 residues. CDR1 and CDR2 (germline): DFQATT, SNEGSKA (reference sequence). CDR3 sequence (DNA): TGCAGTGCCCACCGACGGACGGTTTCCTCAGCTTTCTTT. As protein: CSAHRRTVSSAFF.

This clonotype was observed at least ten times. The chain has TRBV20-1 and TRBJ2-5, with D perhaps TRBD1 (7 bases). Germline CDR1 and CDR2: DFQATT and SNEGSKA (reference sequence). The CDR3 covers 13 residues. Trimming cost V 6 bases and J 4 bases, with 15 bases left between them. The CDR3 DNA reads as TGCAGTGCCAGGGGGGCAGGGGCAGAGACCCAGTACTTC. Translation gives CSARGAGAETQYF.